This T cell receptor beta chain was recorded in a study of cytomegalovirus exposure and HLA in healthy donors. Germline CDR1 is SGHAT and CDR2 is FQNNGV. V lost 3 bases and J 10 bases, leaving 16 bases between the germline ends. There are 15 residues in the CDR3. A multiplex PCR was run with 60 Vbeta primers and 13 Jbeta primers. The repertoire was sequenced with immunoSEQ multiplex PCR; TCRdb's copy has only in-frame clones and lacks some. The profile covers 130,000 to 150,000 clones, with around 77% appearing a single time and roughly 4.9% taken by the ten largest. V usage is TRBV11-2 and J usage is TRBJ1-6; possible D gene TRBD1, 5 bases. The clonotype comes from a woman between 50 and 59 years old in good health and CMV-seronegative. The specimen sequenced was PBMCs. CDR3 DNA: TGTGCCAGCAGCTTGCGCGGGGCGGATGGATCACCCCTCCACTTT. Its protein is CASSLRGADGSPLHF.